This T cell receptor beta chain was found in a study of blood T cell repertoires in COVID-19. Sequencing used immunoSEQ multiplex PCR; TCRdb keeps in-frame clones, though not all of them. The sample yields more than 150,000 clones, 70% to 85% seen once. The clonotype comes from a woman at least 80 years old with acute or convalescent COVID-19. The sample comprised peripheral blood.

DNA of the CDR3: TGTGCCAGCAGCCTGAGCATCACAGGGGGGAATGAAAAACTGTTTTTT. As protein: CASSLSITGGNEKLFF. V usage is TRBV3-1 (or the pseudogene TRBV3-2) and J usage is TRBJ1-4; 8 bases match TRBD1. J gave up 5 bases and V 4 bases, and 9 bases lay outside the gene matches. The CDR3 sequence is 16 residues long. The germline V gene encodes CDR1 LGHDT and CDR2 YNNKEL (reference sequence).